These 5 T cell receptor beta chains were sequenced from one sample in a study of T cell responses to AZD1222 COVID-19 vaccine. Clones were sequenced by immunoSEQ multiplex PCR, and TCRdb holds only the in-frame ones, with some missing. The table lists tens of thousands of clones, 70% to 90% of them singletons, with 15% to 20% in the top ten. Sequencing was performed on peripheral blood, taken on day 0 of AZD1222 vaccination. Receptor source: an adult in good health.

This clone occurred once. The rearrangement links TRBV6-2 or TRBV6-3 to TRBJ1-4; tentatively, D is TRBD1 (6 bases). V was trimmed by 5 bases and J by 10 bases, leaving 20 bases between them. Germline assignment: CDR1 MNHEY and CDR2 SVGEGT. CDR3 length: 15 residues. As DNA, the CDR3 is TGTGCCAGCAGTACCCGGACAGATTCGGACGGAAAACTGTTTTTT. It specifies CASSTRTDSDGKLFF.

The V call is TRBV7-8, the J call TRBJ2-7; D uncertain. Between the trimmed V and J ends, which lost 2 bases and 0 bases, there was a span of 11 bases. CDR3 length: 15 residues. Looked up from germline, CDR1 is SGHVS and CDR2 is FQNEAQ. CDR3 in DNA: TGTGCCAGCAGCTTACGCTTCTCGAACTCCTACGAGCAGTACTTC. This encodes CASSLRFSNSYEQYF. Full variable domain (rest looked up from reference TRBV7-8 and TRBJ2-7): GAGVSQSPRYKVAKRGQDVALRCDPISGHVSLFWYQQALGQGPEFLTYFQNEAQLDKSGLPSDRFFAERPEGSVSTLKIQRTQQEDSAVYLCASSLRFSNSYEQYFGPGTRLTVT.

The chain couples TRBV2 to TRBJ2-5; D gene uncertain. In germline, CDR1 is SNHLY, CDR2 FYNNEI. Trimming cost V 7 bases and J 9 bases, with 12 bases left between them. CDR3 length: 11 amino acids. DNA for the CDR3: TGTGCCAGCACCGGTCATCCGGCCCAGTACTTC. Amino acid sequence: CASTGHPAQYF.

CDR3 bases: TGTGCCACCAGTGATTTGCGGACTAGCGGCTACAATGAGCAGTTCTTC. Translation gives CATSDLRTSGYNEQFF. V usage is TRBV24-1 and J usage is TRBJ2-1; TRBD2 aligns across 10 bases. The V gene's germline CDR1 is KGHDR and CDR2 SFDVKD. The CDR3 covers 16 residues. With V trimmed by 0 bases and J by 3 bases, 1 base remained unmatched.

The chain uses TRBV7-2 and TRBJ2-3; D perhaps matches TRBD1 (6 bases). V was pared by 5 bases and J by 2 bases, with 11 bases between. The CDR3 is 14 residues long. From germline, CDR1 is SGHTA and CDR2 FQGNSA. CDR3 bases: TGTGCCAGCAGCGGGACACCAGCCACAGATACGCAGTATTTT. It translates to CASSGTPATDTQYF.